There are a few counts of the clone carrying this TCR beta chain. Antigen: not known. Expressed TCRB transcripts were sequenced because the isolated RNA had all been reverse transcribed beforehand. Deep immunoSEQ sequencing covered naive, central memory and regulatory T cell samples. Sequencing used immunoSEQ multiplex PCR; TCRdb keeps in-frame clones, though not all of them. The sample contains roughly 280,000 clones, around 25% of which appear only once. Trimming removed 0 bases at V and 4 bases at J, with 12 bases between. This CDR3 has 15 amino acids. The germline V gene has CDR1 SQVTM and CDR2 ANQGSEA. The sample originates from a study of beta chain features in type 1 diabetes. Study in general: Patients looked much like healthy donors when it came to age, gender and cell yields. Notes on the study in general: The study left unresolved whether HLA type influences TCRB rearrangement. There was a moderate but significant shortening of TCRB CDR3s in all four CD4+ subsets of Type 1 diabetes patients.

Sorted CD4+ subsets: naive, central memory, regulatory, stem cell-like memory (CD45RO/CCR7/CD25/CD127/CD95/CD27 panel). Specimen: naive CD4+ T cells from blood. The genes are TRBV29-1 and TRBJ2-2; D possibly corresponds to TRBD1 (5 bases). The TCR sequence derives from a woman in her thirties with type 1 diabetes. The CDR3 sequence: CSVEEGRDVTGELFF. CDR3 bases: TGCAGCGTTGAAGAAGGCAGGGATGTCACCGGGGAGCTGTTTTTT.